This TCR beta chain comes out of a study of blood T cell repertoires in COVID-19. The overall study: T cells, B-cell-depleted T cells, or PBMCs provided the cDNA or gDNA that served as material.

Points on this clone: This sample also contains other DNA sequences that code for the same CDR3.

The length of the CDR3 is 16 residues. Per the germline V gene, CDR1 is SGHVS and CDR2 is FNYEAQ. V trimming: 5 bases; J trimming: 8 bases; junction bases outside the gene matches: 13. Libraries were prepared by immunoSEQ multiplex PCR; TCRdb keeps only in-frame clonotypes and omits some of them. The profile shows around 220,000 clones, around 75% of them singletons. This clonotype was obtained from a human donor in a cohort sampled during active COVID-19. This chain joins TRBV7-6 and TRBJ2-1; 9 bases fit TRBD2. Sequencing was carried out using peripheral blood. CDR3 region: CASSLGGGRALDEQFF. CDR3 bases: TGTGCCAGCAGCCTAGGAGGCGGGAGGGCCTTGGATGAGCAGTTCTTC.